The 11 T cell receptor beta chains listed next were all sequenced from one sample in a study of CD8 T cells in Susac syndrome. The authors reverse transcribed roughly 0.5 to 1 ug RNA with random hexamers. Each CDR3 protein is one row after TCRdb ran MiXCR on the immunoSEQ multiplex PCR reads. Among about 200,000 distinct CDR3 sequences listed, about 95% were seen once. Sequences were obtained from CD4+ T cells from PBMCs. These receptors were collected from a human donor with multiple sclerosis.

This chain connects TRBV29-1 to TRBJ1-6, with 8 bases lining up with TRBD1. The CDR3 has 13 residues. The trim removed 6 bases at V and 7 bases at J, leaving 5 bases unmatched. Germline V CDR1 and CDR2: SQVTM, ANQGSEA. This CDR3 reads CSVQQGGNSPLHF. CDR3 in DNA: TGCAGCGTCCAACAGGGGGGGAATTCACCCCTCCACTTT.

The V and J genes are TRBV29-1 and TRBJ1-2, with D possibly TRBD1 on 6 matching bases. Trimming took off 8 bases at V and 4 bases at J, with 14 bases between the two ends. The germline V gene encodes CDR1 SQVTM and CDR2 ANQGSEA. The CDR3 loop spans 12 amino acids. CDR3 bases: TGCAGCTCGTCAGGGGCGGCCTATGGCTACACCTTC. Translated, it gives CSSSGAAYGYTF.

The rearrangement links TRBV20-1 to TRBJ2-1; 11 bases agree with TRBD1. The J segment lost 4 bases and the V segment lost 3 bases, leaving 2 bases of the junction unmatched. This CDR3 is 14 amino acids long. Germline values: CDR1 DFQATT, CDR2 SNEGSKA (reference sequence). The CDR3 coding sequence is TGCAGTGCTAGCGGGACAGGGGGGTACAATGAGCAGTTCTTC. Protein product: CSASGTGGYNEQFF.

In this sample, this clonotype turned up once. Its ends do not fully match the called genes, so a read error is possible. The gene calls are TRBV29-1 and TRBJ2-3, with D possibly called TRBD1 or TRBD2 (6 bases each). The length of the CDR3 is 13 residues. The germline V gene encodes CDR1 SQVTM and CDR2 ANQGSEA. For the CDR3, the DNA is TGCAGCGCTGAAAGGGGGGCAGGAGATACGCAGTATTTT. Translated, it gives CSAERGAGDTQYF.

For the CDR3, the DNA is TGTGCCAGCAGTGAGACAGGGGTAAATGAAAAACTGTTTTTT. Translation: CASSETGVNEKLFF. The chain joins TRBV12-3 or TRBV12-4 to TRBJ1-4, with TRBD1 identical over 8 bases. The CDR3 totals 14 residues. The V and J ends lost 5 bases and 5 bases, in that order; junction bases with no gene match: 4.

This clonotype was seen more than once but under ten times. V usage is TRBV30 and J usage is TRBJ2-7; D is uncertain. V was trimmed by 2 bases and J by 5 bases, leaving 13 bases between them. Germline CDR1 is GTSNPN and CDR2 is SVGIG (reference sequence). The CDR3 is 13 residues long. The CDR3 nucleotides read TGTGCCTGGAGTTATTCCCCAAAGCACGAGCAGTACGTC. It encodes CAWSYSPKHEQYV.

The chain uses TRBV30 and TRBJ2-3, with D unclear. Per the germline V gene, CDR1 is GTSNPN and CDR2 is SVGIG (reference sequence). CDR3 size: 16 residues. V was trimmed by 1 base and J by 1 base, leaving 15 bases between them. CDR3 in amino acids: CAWSEASRPGTDTQYF. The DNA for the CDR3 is TGTGCCTGGAGTGAGGCCAGCCGGCCTGGCACAGATACGCAGTATTTT. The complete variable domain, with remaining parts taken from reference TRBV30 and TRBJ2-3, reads SQTIHQWPATLVQPVGSPLSLECTVEGTSNPNLYWYRQAAGRGLQLLFYSVGIGQISSEVPQNLSASRPQDRQFILSSKKLLLSDSGFYLCAWSEASRPGTDTQYFGPGTRLTVL.

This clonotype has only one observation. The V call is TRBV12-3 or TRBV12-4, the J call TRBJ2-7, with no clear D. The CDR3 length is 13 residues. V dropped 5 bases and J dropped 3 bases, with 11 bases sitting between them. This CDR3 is CASSPLIHYEQYF. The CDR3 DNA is TGTGCCAGCAGTCCGTTAATACACTACGAGCAGTACTTC.

This CDR3 is CSVGDTPRETQYF. In DNA form, the CDR3 reads TGCAGCGTTGGGGACACTCCCCGGGAGACCCAGTACTTC. The genes are TRBV29-1 and TRBJ2-5, with D maybe TRBD1 (6 bases). Trimming removed 4 bases at V and 5 bases at J, with 14 bases between. The CDR3 has 13 amino acids. Germline CDR1 SQVTM, CDR2 ANQGSEA.

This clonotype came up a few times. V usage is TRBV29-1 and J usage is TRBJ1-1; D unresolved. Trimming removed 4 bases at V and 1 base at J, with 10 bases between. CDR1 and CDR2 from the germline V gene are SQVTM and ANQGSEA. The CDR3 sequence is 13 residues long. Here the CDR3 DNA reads TGCAGCGTTGTTACTGGCCAGAACACTGAAGCTTTCTTT. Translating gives CSVVTGQNTEAFF.

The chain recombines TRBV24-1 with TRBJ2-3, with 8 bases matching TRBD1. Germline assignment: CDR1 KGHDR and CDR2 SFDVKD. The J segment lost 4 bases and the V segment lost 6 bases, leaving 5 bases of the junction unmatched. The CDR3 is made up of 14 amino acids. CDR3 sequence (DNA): TGTGCCACCAGTCACAGGGGGGATTCAGATACGCAGTATTTT. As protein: CATSHRGDSDTQYF.